Below, 14 T cell receptor beta chains from the same sample are listed, as sequenced in a study of T cell changes during pregnancy in multiple sclerosis. Produced via immunoSEQ multiplex PCR; TCRdb's table is partial and in-frame only. The table has 40,000 to 50,000 clones, roughly 94% seen once; the top ten hold around 0.3%. The sample consisted of CD4+ T cells from peripheral blood mononuclear cells, taken in the third trimester of pregnancy. These receptors were obtained from a female donor with multiple sclerosis, enrolled in a pregnancy study.

The genes are TRBV10-3 and TRBJ2-7, with D possibly matching TRBD2 (5 bases). This CDR3 comprises 15 residues. Germline lookup yields CDR1 ENHRY and CDR2 SYGVKD. V was trimmed by 0 bases and J by 6 bases, leaving 15 bases between them. The CDR3 nucleotides are TGTGCCATCAGTGAGTCTGGCGGGTCCCACTCCGAGCAGTACTTC. Its translation is CAISESGGSHSEQYF.

CDR3 nucleotide sequence: TGTGCCAGCAGACCCGGGACAGTTAATGAAAAACTGTTTTTT. It specifies CASRPGTVNEKLFF. The J gene is TRBJ1-4, the V gene TRBV28; TRBD1 matches 7 bases. Germline trimming cut 6 bases from V and 4 bases from J; bases unmatched to any gene: 5. Germline loops: CDR1 MDHEN, CDR2 SYDVKM. The CDR3 has 14 residues.

The chain joins TRBV18 to TRBJ2-5; D is unclear. V was shortened by 0 bases and J by 1 base, with 6 bases between the two germline ends. The CDR3 contains 14 residues. Germline CDR1 KGHSH, CDR2 LQKENI. Written as DNA, the CDR3 is TGTGCCAGCTCACCACCTAGCTTCCAAGAGACCCAGTACTTC. Translated: CASSPPSFQETQYF.

The genes are TRBV4-1 and TRBJ2-2, with 9 bases that match TRBD2. The CDR3 contains 20 residues. Unmatched junction bases numbered 16, after V lost 4 bases and J lost 1 base. Germline V gene sequence: CDR1 MGHRA, CDR2 YSYEKL. CDR3 sequence: CASSPERASGVSRNTGELFF. The CDR3 DNA follows: TGCGCCAGCAGCCCCGAACGGGCTAGCGGGGTATCCCGGAACACCGGGGAGCTGTTTTTT.

This sequence joins TRBV18 and TRBJ1-6; 7 bases fit TRBD1. Germline lookup yields CDR1 KGHSH and CDR2 LQKENI. V was pared by 6 bases and J by 11 bases, with 7 bases of the junction left unmatched. The CDR3 contains 13 residues. CDR3 loop: CASSPRGEAPLHF. CDR3 DNA sequence: TGTGCCAGCTCCCCCAGGGGGGAAGCACCCCTCCACTTT.

The J gene is TRBJ2-7, the V gene TRBV9; 13 nucleotides agree with TRBD2. The length of the CDR3 is 18 residues. Germline-derived CDR1 and CDR2 are SGDLS and YYNGEE. The junction had 16 bases not matched to a gene; V was cut back by 4 bases and J by 6 bases. The CDR3 protein is CASSPLGRLAGGVLEQYF. CDR3 nucleotide sequence: TGTGCCAGCAGCCCCCTAGGGAGACTAGCGGGAGGAGTTCTCGAGCAGTACTTC.

This rearrangement joins TRBV28 to TRBJ2-7; TRBD2 matches at 9 bases. Germline CDR1 reads MDHEN; CDR2 reads SYDVKM. The CDR3 sequence is 15 residues long. V lost 5 bases and J lost 5; bases outside the gene matches: 10. The CDR3 loop reads CASSTPGLAPHEQYF. The CDR3 DNA reads as TGTGCCAGCAGTACGCCGGGACTAGCCCCCCACGAGCAGTACTTC.

The rearrangement joins TRBV2 to TRBJ1-6; D uncertain. The length of the CDR3 is 14 residues. Between the trimmed V and J ends, which lost 3 bases and 7 bases, there was a span of 10 bases. Germline-derived CDR1 and CDR2 are SNHLY and FYNNEI. CDR3 nucleotide sequence: TGTGCCAGCAGTGAGAGCAGGAAAAATTCACCCCTCCACTTT. Encoded protein: CASSESRKNSPLHF.

The gene calls are TRBV30 and TRBJ1-2; D may be TRBD1 (6 bases). Per the germline V gene, CDR1 is GTSNPN and CDR2 is SVGIG (reference sequence). V shed 2 bases and J shed 6 bases, with 16 bases lying between them. This CDR3 has 14 amino acids. The CDR3 region is CAWSKTGTLDGYTF. For the CDR3, the DNA is TGTGCCTGGAGTAAAACCGGGACACTCGATGGCTACACCTTC.

The rearrangement links TRBV2 to TRBJ2-5; TRBD2 matches at 8 bases. The V gene's germline CDR1 is SNHLY and CDR2 FYNNEI. The CDR3 loop spans 15 amino acids. The V and J ends lost 6 bases and 4 bases, in that order; junction bases with no gene match: 10. The CDR3 nucleotides read TGTGCCAGCAGGAGCCGGGGGGGGATTATAGAGACCCAGTACTTC. It is translated as CASRSRGGIIETQYF.

The J gene is TRBJ2-1, the V gene TRBV28; 8 nucleotides line up with TRBD2. Unmatched junction bases numbered 12, after V lost 8 bases and J lost 6 bases. CDR1 MDHEN and CDR2 SYDVKM come from the germline V gene. The CDR3 covers 15 residues. The CDR3 DNA follows: TGTGCCAGCGATAGCCTTACGGGGGGGCCCAATGAGCAGTTCTTC. Amino acid sequence: CASDSLTGGPNEQFF.

This rearrangement joins TRBV7-9 to TRBJ2-7; D is unresolved. Germline-derived CDR1 and CDR2 are SEHNR and FQNEAQ (reference sequence). CDR3 length equals 11 residues. V lost 1 base and J 6 bases, leaving 4 bases between the germline ends. CDR3 amino acids: CASSLVAEQYF. In DNA form, the CDR3 reads TGTGCCAGCAGCTTAGTAGCCGAGCAGTACTTC.

This clone was seen just once. The chain links TRBV28 to TRBJ1-1; 11 bases are shared with TRBD1. The J segment lost 6 bases and the V segment lost 5 bases, leaving 8 bases of the junction unmatched. The germline V gene has CDR1 MDHEN and CDR2 SYDVKM. This CDR3 has 15 amino acids. The CDR3 coding sequence is TGTGCCAGCAGTCCTTGGGGACAGGGGGACCCTGAAGCTTTCTTT. This codes for CASSPWGQGDPEAFF.

This chain connects TRBV28 to TRBJ2-2; 8 nucleotides agree with TRBD2. With 9 bases clipped from V and 3 bases from J, the junction kept 12 bases outside the gene matches. The CDR3 has 16 amino acids. Looked up from germline, CDR1 is MDHEN and CDR2 is SYDVKM. In DNA, the CDR3 is TGTGCCAGTCAACCCTCCGGGACTAGGGACACCGGGGAGCTGTTTTTT. Protein: CASQPSGTRDTGELFF.